This entry lists 18 T cell receptor beta chains sequenced from one sample in a study of blood T cells in healthy people across ages. It was with a sample-barcoded 5' primer and a J-beta primer mix that a second PCR of roughly 7 to 12 cycles was run. TCRdb ran MiXCR on the 5' RACE reads and lists one entry per CDR3 protein. The sample shows approximately 800,000 distinct CDR3 sequences, around 62% of them seen only once. Source material: blood. These receptors all come from a young man in good health.

This clonotype was counted between two and nine times. The chain is built from TRBV28 and TRBJ2-3; D possibly corresponds to TRBD1 (6 bases). V was shortened by 3 bases and J by 6 bases, with 16 bases between the two germline ends. CDR3 length: 15 amino acids. Germline CDR1 and CDR2: MDHEN and SYDVKM. In DNA form, the CDR3 reads TGTGCCAGCAGTTTCTTCACAGGGATGTTGGATACGCAGTATTTT. Amino acid sequence: CASSFFTGMLDTQYF.

Details on this clonotype: A read error may account for a junction end that differs from germline. V usage is TRBV12-5 and J usage is TRBJ2-1, with 8 bases lining up with TRBD1. In germline, CDR1 is LGHNT, CDR2 FRNRAP. The CDR3 covers 14 residues. The chain's CDR3 is CATAPGQAYNERFF. CDR3 bases: TGTGCTACCGCACCGGGACAGGCATACAATGAGCGGTTCTTC.

This clonotype was seen at least ten times. This chain uses TRBV4-3 with TRBJ2-7, with TRBD1 identical over 9 bases. The germline V gene encodes CDR1 LGHNA and CDR2 YSLEER. Trimming took 0 bases from V and 6 from J; bases not matched to a gene: 12. The CDR3 contains 17 residues. The CDR3 loop reads CASSQDLPRTGGGEQYF. The CDR3, as DNA: TGCGCCAGCAGCCAAGATCTCCCTCGAACAGGGGGCGGCGAGCAGTACTTC.

J is TRBJ2-1 and V is TRBV4-2; the D gene is possibly TRBD2 (5 bases). The germline V gene has CDR1 LGHNA and CDR2 YNFKEQ. Trimming pared 0 bases from V and 5 bases from J, leaving 8 bases between. This CDR3 is built from 14 residues. The CDR3 bases are TGTGCCAGCAGCCAAGAGCCGGGAAACAATGAGCAGTTCTTC. This codes for CASSQEPGNNEQFF.

V and J are TRBV27 and TRBJ1-2; D perhaps matches TRBD1 (6 bases). This CDR3 contains 12 residues. Looked up from germline, CDR1 is MNHEY and CDR2 is SMNVEV (reference sequence). V lost 4 bases and J lost 7, with 10 bases in between. The CDR3 is CASSSGESGYTF. The DNA of the CDR3 is TGTGCCAGCAGTTCAGGGGAGAGTGGCTACACCTTC.

This clonotype has just a few counts. The CDR3 DNA reads TGCAGCGTCGCCTACGGGACTCAAGAGACCCAGTACTTC. The encoded protein is CSVAYGTQETQYF. This rearrangement joins TRBV29-1 to TRBJ2-5, with a possible D match to TRBD2 (6 bases). This CDR3 region has 13 residues. Per germline, CDR1 SQVTM and CDR2 ANQGSEA. With 6 bases removed from V and 2 bases from J, the gap between germline ends came to 13 bases.

This sequence joins TRBV25-1 and TRBJ1-2; 9 bases align to TRBD1. Per germline, CDR1 MGHDK and CDR2 SYGVNS. The CDR3 spans 17 residues. V shed 6 bases, J shed 1 base, and the junction held 12 bases outside the gene matches. Written as DNA, the CDR3 is TGTGCCAGCAGCCAAGGACAGGGGAAGGGGGATAACTATGGCTACACCTTC. Its protein is CASSQGQGKGDNYGYTF.

The chain joins TRBV9 to TRBJ1-2, with TRBD1 matching over 7 bases. Trimming cost V 2 bases and J 3 bases; bases outside gene matches: 1. Germline V CDR1 and CDR2: SGDLS, YYNGEE. This CDR3 spans 13 amino acids. In nucleotides, the CDR3 is TGTGCCAGCAGCGTTACAGGGGACTATGGCTACACCTTC. It encodes CASSVTGDYGYTF.

This clonotype was seen a handful of times. The chain couples TRBV10-3 to TRBJ2-7, with D perhaps matching TRBD1 (6 bases). V was cut by 9 bases and J by 5 bases, with 17 bases left in between. This CDR3 comprises 13 residues. CDR1 is ENHRY, CDR2 SYGVKD, per germline. This CDR3 is CAINADSLDEQYF. For the CDR3, the DNA is TGTGCCATTAACGCGGACAGTCTTGACGAGCAGTACTTC.

This chain connects TRBV5-1 to TRBJ1-1, with D possibly TRBD1 on 5 matching bases. Between the trimmed V and J ends, which lost 4 bases and 9 bases, there was a span of 16 bases. Germline lookup yields CDR1 SGHRS and CDR2 YFSETQ. CDR3 length equals 13 residues. This chain's CDR3 is CASSLGTIPQAFF. CDR3 DNA sequence: TGCGCCAGCAGCCTTGGGACGATTCCCCAAGCTTTCTTT.

This chain connects TRBV15 to TRBJ1-2; unclear D gene. CDR1 is LNHNV and CDR2 is YYDKDF in the germline V gene (reference sequence). The V gene lost 0 bases and the J gene lost 4 bases, with 12 bases spanning the gap. The CDR3 runs 15 residues. The CDR3 region is CATSRDRSLTYGYTF. CDR3 nucleotides: TGTGCCACCAGCAGAGATCGGTCCTTGACCTATGGCTACACCTTC.

The chain joins TRBV7-9 to TRBJ1-2, with D possibly being TRBD1 (5 bases). Germline lookup yields CDR1 SEHNR and CDR2 FQNEAQ (reference sequence). Deletions cut 1 base from V and 2 bases from J, with 14 bases between. CDR3 length equals 16 residues. In DNA form, the CDR3 reads TGTGCCAGCAGCTTAGTACCCCCGGACACAAACTATGGCTACACCTTC. Translated, it gives CASSLVPPDTNYGYTF.

This clonotype appeared a few times. Here the CDR3 DNA reads TGCAGCGTTGGTAGCCAGACCTACGAGCAGTACTTC. The encoded protein is CSVGSQTYEQYF. The chain joins TRBV29-1 to TRBJ2-7; no clear D. CDR1 is SQVTM and CDR2 is ANQGSEA in the germline V gene. Trimming shortened V by 4 bases and J by 2 bases, and 9 bases separated the two germline ends. The CDR3 is 12 residues long.

The genes are TRBV18 and TRBJ2-1; 8 positions agree with TRBD1. J was trimmed by 7 bases and V by 3 bases; bases with no gene match: 5. This CDR3 is built from 14 residues. Germline V gene sequence: CDR1 KGHSH, CDR2 LQKENI. The CDR3 is CASSPRTGKNEQFF. The CDR3 bases are TGTGCCAGCTCACCCCGGACAGGGAAGAATGAGCAGTTCTTC.

The chain employs TRBV4-3 and TRBJ2-1; tentative D call: TRBD1 (6 bases). The CDR3 runs to 15 residues. The V gene's germline CDR1 is LGHNA and CDR2 YSLEER. The germline V and J ends were trimmed by 3 bases and 5 bases, with 14 bases remaining between them. The DNA for the CDR3 is TGCGCCAGCAGCCAGACTTGGGGGCAGGACAATGAGCAGTTCTTC. It translates to CASSQTWGQDNEQFF.

The CDR3 nucleotides are TGTGCCAGCAGCGTAGAACCGGGACCAGGCTACACCTTC. Translation gives CASSVEPGPGYTF. The chain links TRBV7-9 to TRBJ1-2; the D gene is possibly TRBD1 (5 bases). Germline V gene data show CDR1 as SEHNR and CDR2 as FQNEAQ (reference sequence). The V end lost 5 bases, the J end lost 8 bases, and 15 bases lay between the germline ends. The CDR3 runs to 13 residues.

This clonotype has only a few counts. The gene calls are TRBV12-3 or TRBV12-4 and TRBJ1-2; 9 bases are a match to TRBD1. The CDR3 length is 16 residues. V dropped 6 bases and J dropped 10; count of bases not matched to a gene: 18. The CDR3 sequence: CASSQKQGAGGLSYTF. In DNA form, the CDR3 reads TGTGCCAGCAGCCAGAAACAGGGGGCCGGAGGACTATCCTACACCTTC.

This clonotype has more than one count but fewer than ten. The chain is built from TRBV28 and TRBJ2-7, with 7 bases identical to TRBD2. This CDR3 has 14 residues. With V trimmed by 8 bases and J by 4 bases, 11 bases remained unmatched. Germline CDR1 reads MDHEN; CDR2 reads SYDVKM. In DNA, the CDR3 is TGTGCCAGCTCCTTGGGGGGGGGATTGTACGAGCAGTACTTC. Its translation is CASSLGGGLYEQYF.